The source of this T cell receptor (beta chain) is a study of beta chain features in type 1 diabetes. On the study more broadly: Sorted cells numbering under 110 million were examined across all samples. The study's findings and limits: Moderate but significant shortening of TCRB CDR3s was recorded in all four CD4+ subsets from Type 1 diabetes patients.

This clone was seen more than once but under ten times. Its cognate antigen is unknown. The whole isolated RNA underwent reverse transcription, so sequencing captured expressed TCRB transcripts. The protocol was immunoSEQ multiplex PCR, while the TCRdb copy is restricted to in-frame clones and leaves out a portion. Here the sample spans some 660,000 clones, about an eighth being singletons. This CDR3 contains 12 residues. V lost 5 bases to trimming and J lost 8 bases, with 12 bases between them. The germline V gene has CDR1 SGHAT and CDR2 FQNNGV. The chain combines TRBV11-2 with TRBJ2-5; a possible D gene is TRBD2 (5 bases). The clonotype originates from a man between 18 and 29 years old with type 1 diabetes. Sequencing was carried out using naive CD4+ T cells from blood. DNA for the CDR3: TGTGCCAGCAGCCCGGACTCGGGTACCCAGTACTTC. Translated: CASSPDSGTQYF. Complete variable domain (other parts from reference TRBV11-2 and TRBJ2-5): EAGVAQSPRYKIIEKRQSVAFWCNPISGHATLYWYQQILGQGPKLLIQFQNNGVVDDSQLPKDRFSAERLKGVDSTLKIQPAKLEDSAVYLCASSPDSGTQYFGPGTRLLVL.